Below, 14 T cell receptor beta chains from the same sample are listed, as sequenced in a study of CD8+CD57+ T cells in acquired aplastic anemia. The TCR beta profiling, which covered VDJ combination and CDR3 sequence, was carried out using genomic DNA as the template. TCRdb passed the reads through MiXCR, listing each CDR3 protein once. Of around 430,000 distinct CDR3 sequences in the sample, about a third were seen once. Patients sequenced had flow cytometry evidence of CD8+CD57+ cell expansion. The sample was sorted CD4+, CD8+, or CD8+CD57+ T cells (not recorded which) from PBMCs. These TCRs come from a human donor with aplastic anemia.

In its sample, this clonotype was seen many times. The rearrangement joins TRBV20-1 to TRBJ1-1; D is perhaps TRBD1 (6 bases). Trimming removed 6 bases from V and 0 bases from J, with 14 bases in between. Germline V lookup: CDR1 DFQATT, CDR2 SNEGSKA (reference sequence). The length of the CDR3 is 14 residues. CDR3 sequence (DNA): TGCAGTGCGCGCCCAGGGGCGATGAACACTGAAGCTTTCTTT. Translated: CSARPGAMNTEAFF.

This clonotype was recorded at least ten times. The V and J genes are TRBV6-1 and TRBJ1-2; D gene ambiguous. Deletions cut 3 bases from V and 7 bases from J, with 6 bases between. This CDR3 region has 11 residues. CDR1 and CDR2 from the germline V gene are MNHNS and SASEGT. CDR3 sequence (DNA): TGTGCCAGCAGTGAGAACCTTGGCTACACCTTC. Translated: CASSENLGYTF.

This clonotype was observed at least ten times. The chain's CDR3 is CASSPGLQQYF. CDR3 DNA: TGTGCCAGTAGCCCCGGATTACAGCAGTACTTC. The J gene is TRBJ2-7, the V gene TRBV19, with D uncertain. Germline V lookup: CDR1 LNHDA, CDR2 SQIVND (reference sequence). The CDR3 length is 11 residues. Trimming removed 6 bases from V and 8 bases from J, with 11 bases in between.

A few counts support this clonotype. For the CDR3, the DNA is TGCAGTGCGCCAGCGGGGGGGAACACAGATACGCAGTATTTT. It yields the protein CSAPAGGNTDTQYF. V and J are TRBV20-1 and TRBJ2-3, with 10 bases that match TRBD2. Germline V CDR1 and CDR2: DFQATT, SNEGSKA (reference sequence). V lost 6 bases and J lost 2; bases outside the gene matches: 5. The CDR3 runs to 14 residues.

This clonotype was counted ten times or more. The chain's CDR3 is CASSVGFRRDYGYTF. Written as DNA, the CDR3 is TGTGCCAGCAGCGTAGGCTTCAGGAGAGACTATGGCTACACCTTC. The J gene is TRBJ1-2, the V gene TRBV9; no reliable D call. Germline V gene lookup returns CDR1 SGDLS and CDR2 YYNGEE. This CDR3 contains 15 residues. V was trimmed by 0 bases and J by 3 bases, leaving 12 bases between them.

The chain couples TRBV11-3 to TRBJ1-6; D is possibly TRBD1 (5 bases). This CDR3 region has 14 residues. The germline V and J ends were trimmed by 5 bases and 6 bases, with 11 bases remaining between them. CDR1 is SGHNT, CDR2 YENEEA, per germline. The CDR3 region has the DNA TGTGCCAGCAGCAAGGGACTTTCTAATTCACCCCTCCACTTT. Amino acid sequence: CASSKGLSNSPLHF. Full variable domain (remainder filled in from reference TRBV11-3 and TRBJ1-6): EAGVVQSPRYKIIEKKQPVAFWCNPISGHNTLYWYLQNLGQGPELLIRYENEEAVDDSQLPKDRFSAERLKGVDSTLKIQPAELGDSAVYLCASSKGLSNSPLHFGNGTRLTVT.

In its sample, this clonotype was seen a few times. This chain links TRBV6-5 with TRBJ2-5; D possibly corresponds to TRBD1 (6 bases). The V end lost 2 bases, the J end lost 5 bases, and 15 bases lay between the germline ends. The germline CDR1 and CDR2 sequences are MNHEY and SVGAGI. This CDR3 comprises 15 residues. This CDR3 reads CASSYPARGEETQYF. As DNA, the CDR3 is TGTGCCAGCAGTTACCCCGCCAGGGGTGAGGAGACCCAGTACTTC.

This clonotype was observed at least ten times. V is TRBV7-9 and J is TRBJ1-3; D call uncertain. This CDR3 has 13 residues. Germline V gene lookup returns CDR1 SEHNR and CDR2 FQNEAQ (reference sequence). Trimming cost V 1 base and J 3 bases, with 4 bases left between them. The CDR3 sequence: CASSLDYGNTIYF. The CDR3 region has the DNA TGTGCCAGCAGCTTAGATTATGGAAACACCATATATTTT. Based on the CDR3 plus reference TRBV7-9 and TRBJ1-3, the full variable domain is DTGVSQNPRHKITKRGQNVTFRCDPISEHNRLYWYRQTLGQGPEFLTYFQNEAQLEKSRLLSDRFSAERPKGSFSTLEIQRTEQGDSAMYLCASSLDYGNTIYFGEGSWLTVV.

In this sample, this clonotype turned up many times. The chain recombines TRBV5-1 with TRBJ2-5, with no clear D. This CDR3 contains 11 residues. Looked up from germline, CDR1 is SGHRS and CDR2 is YFSETQ. Trimming removed 4 bases at V and 0 bases at J, with 1 base between. The CDR3 DNA reads as TGCGCCAGCAGCGACCAAGAGACCCAGTACTTC. It codes for CASSDQETQYF.

The chain joins TRBV6-9 to TRBJ2-2; 12 bases line up with TRBD2. The V gene's germline CDR1 is MNHGY and CDR2 SVAAGI. The CDR3 runs 21 residues. V was pared by 5 bases and J by 2 bases, with 18 bases of the junction left unmatched. For the CDR3, the DNA is TGTGCCAGCAGTAATGGACTAGCGGGACTCCGCGACCTCTTAAACACCGGGGAGCTGTTTTTT. Protein: CASSNGLAGLRDLLNTGELFF.

In this sample, this clonotype turned up many times. The chain is built from TRBV15 and TRBJ2-2, with TRBD2 matching 8 bases. The CDR3 is made up of 17 amino acids. Per the germline V gene, CDR1 is LNHNV and CDR2 is YYDKDF (reference sequence). The trim removed 8 bases at V and 8 bases at J, leaving 19 bases unmatched. The CDR3 protein is CATPPQQDSGELGELFF. CDR3 nucleotide sequence: TGTGCCACCCCCCCGCAACAGGATAGCGGGGAACTGGGGGAGCTGTTTTTT.

The sample holds many counts of this clonotype. This chain joins TRBV7-8 and TRBJ1-2; 8 nucleotides align to TRBD1. The CDR3 consists of 14 residues. V lost 5 bases and J lost 8; bases outside the gene matches: 10. The germline gives CDR1 SGHVS, CDR2 FQNEAQ. CDR3 residues: CASSPRTGFDGYTF. Written as DNA, the CDR3 is TGTGCCAGCAGCCCACGGACAGGGTTTGACGGCTACACCTTC. The variable domain in full, completed from reference TRBV7-8 and TRBJ1-2, reads GAGVSQSPRYKVAKRGQDVALRCDPISGHVSLFWYQQALGQGPEFLTYFQNEAQLDKSGLPSDRFFAERPEGSVSTLKIQRTQQEDSAVYLCASSPRTGFDGYTFGSGTRLTVV.

This clonotype was counted many times. The chain joins TRBV20-1 to TRBJ2-7; 8 nucleotides line up with TRBD1. With 6 bases clipped from V and 4 bases from J, the junction kept 8 bases outside the gene matches. Germline lookup yields CDR1 DFQATT and CDR2 SNEGSKA (reference sequence). The CDR3 runs to 13 residues. This CDR3 reads CSARTGREYEQYF. The CDR3 region has the DNA TGCAGTGCGCGGACAGGGCGAGAATACGAGCAGTACTTC.

In its sample, this clonotype was seen many times. This chain uses TRBV15 with TRBJ2-4, with 14 bases identical to TRBD2. CDR3 length: 18 amino acids. CDR1 LNHNV and CDR2 YYDKDF come from the germline V gene (reference sequence). After removal of 1 base from V and 5 bases from J, the junction contained 7 bases not matched to a gene. CDR3 sequence (DNA): TGTGCCACCAGCAGAGGACTAGCGGGAGGGAGGAGCGAAAACATTCAGTACTTC. Its translation is CATSRGLAGGRSENIQYF.